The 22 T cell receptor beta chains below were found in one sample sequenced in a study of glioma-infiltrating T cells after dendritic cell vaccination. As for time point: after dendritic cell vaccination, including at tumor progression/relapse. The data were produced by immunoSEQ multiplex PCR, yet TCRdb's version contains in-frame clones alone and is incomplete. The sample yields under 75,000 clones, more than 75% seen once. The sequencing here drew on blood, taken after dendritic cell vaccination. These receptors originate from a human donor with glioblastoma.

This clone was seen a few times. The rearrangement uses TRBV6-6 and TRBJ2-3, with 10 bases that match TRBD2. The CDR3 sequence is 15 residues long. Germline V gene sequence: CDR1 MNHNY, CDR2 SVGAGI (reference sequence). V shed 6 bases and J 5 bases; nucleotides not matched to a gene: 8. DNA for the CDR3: TGTGCCAGCAGACCATGGACTAGCGGACTAGATACGCAGTATTTT. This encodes CASRPWTSGLDTQYF.

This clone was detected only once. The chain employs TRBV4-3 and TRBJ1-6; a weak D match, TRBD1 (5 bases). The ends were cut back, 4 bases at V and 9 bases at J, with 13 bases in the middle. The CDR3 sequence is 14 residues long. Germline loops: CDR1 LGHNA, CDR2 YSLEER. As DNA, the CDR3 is TGCGCCAGCAGCCGTCAGGGAGCGGGTTCACCCCTCCACTTT. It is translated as CASSRQGAGSPLHF.

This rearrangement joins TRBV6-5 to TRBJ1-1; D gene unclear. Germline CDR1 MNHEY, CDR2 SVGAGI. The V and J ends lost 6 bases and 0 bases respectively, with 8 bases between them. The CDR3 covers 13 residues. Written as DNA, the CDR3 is TGTGCCAGCAGATTACACATGAACACTGAAGCTTTCTTT. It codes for CASRLHMNTEAFF.

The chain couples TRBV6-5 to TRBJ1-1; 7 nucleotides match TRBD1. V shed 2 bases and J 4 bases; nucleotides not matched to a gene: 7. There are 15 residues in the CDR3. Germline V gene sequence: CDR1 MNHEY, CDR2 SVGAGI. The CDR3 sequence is CASSYAPTGSTEAFF. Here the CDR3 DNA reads TGTGCCAGCAGTTACGCCCCGACAGGGAGCACTGAAGCTTTCTTT.

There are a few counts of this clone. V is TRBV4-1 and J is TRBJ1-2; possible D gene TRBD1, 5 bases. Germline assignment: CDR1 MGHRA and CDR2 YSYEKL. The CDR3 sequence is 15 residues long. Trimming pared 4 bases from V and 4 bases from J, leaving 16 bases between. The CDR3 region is CASSPEFQGSYGYTF. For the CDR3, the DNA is TGCGCCAGCAGCCCCGAATTCCAGGGCTCCTATGGCTACACCTTC.

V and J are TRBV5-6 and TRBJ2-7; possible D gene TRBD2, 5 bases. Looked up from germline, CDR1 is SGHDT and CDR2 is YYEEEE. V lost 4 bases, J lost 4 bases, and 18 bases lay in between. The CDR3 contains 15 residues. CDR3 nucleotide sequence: TGTGCCAGCAGCAGCCCCAACAGCGGCGCTTACGAGCAGTACTTC. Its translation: CASSSPNSGAYEQYF.

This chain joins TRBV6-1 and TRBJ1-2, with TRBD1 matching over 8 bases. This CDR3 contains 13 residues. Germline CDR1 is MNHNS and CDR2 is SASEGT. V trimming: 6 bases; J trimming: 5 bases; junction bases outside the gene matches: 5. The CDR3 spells CASRRGQAYGYTF. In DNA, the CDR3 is TGTGCCAGCAGGAGGGGACAGGCTTATGGCTACACCTTC.

For the CDR3, the DNA is TGCGCCAGCAGCCAAGTGGTCGGCAGGGGGTCCTACAATGAGCAGTTCTTC. Translated: CASSQVVGRGSYNEQFF. This sequence joins TRBV4-1 and TRBJ2-1; 7 nucleotides align to TRBD1. The germline V gene encodes CDR1 MGHRA and CDR2 YSYEKL. The CDR3 runs to 17 residues. J was trimmed by 1 base and V by 1 base; bases with no gene match: 7.

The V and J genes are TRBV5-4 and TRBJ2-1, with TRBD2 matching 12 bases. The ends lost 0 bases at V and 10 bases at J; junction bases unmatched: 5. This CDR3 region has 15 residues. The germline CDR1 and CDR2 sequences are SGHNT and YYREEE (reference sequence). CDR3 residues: CASSLEPSGGDEQFF. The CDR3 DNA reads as TGTGCCAGCAGCTTGGAACCTAGCGGGGGGGACGAGCAGTTCTTC.

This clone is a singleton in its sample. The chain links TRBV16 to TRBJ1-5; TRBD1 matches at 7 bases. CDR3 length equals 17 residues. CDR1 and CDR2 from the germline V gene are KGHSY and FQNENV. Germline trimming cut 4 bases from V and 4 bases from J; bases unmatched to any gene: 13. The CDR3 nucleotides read TGTGCCAGCAGCCCAAACCCGGCGGACAGGAGGAATCAGCCCCAGCATTTT. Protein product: CASSPNPADRRNQPQHF.

This CDR3 is CASSGTRSDEQFF. CDR3 in DNA: TGTGCCAGCAGCGGAACAAGGAGCGATGAGCAGTTCTTC. The V call is TRBV7-8, the J call TRBJ2-1; D gene ambiguous. V shed 5 bases and J shed 8 bases, with 13 bases lying between them. Germline V gene lookup returns CDR1 SGHVS and CDR2 FQNEAQ. The CDR3 sequence is 13 residues long.

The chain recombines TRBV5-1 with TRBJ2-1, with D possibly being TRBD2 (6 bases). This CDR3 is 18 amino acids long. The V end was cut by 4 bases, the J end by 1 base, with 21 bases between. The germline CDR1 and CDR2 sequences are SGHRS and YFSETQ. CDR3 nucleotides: TGCGCCAGCAGCCTCTTGAGTTTCCTAGCGCTTTCCTACAATGAGCAGTTCTTC. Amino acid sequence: CASSLLSFLALSYNEQFF.

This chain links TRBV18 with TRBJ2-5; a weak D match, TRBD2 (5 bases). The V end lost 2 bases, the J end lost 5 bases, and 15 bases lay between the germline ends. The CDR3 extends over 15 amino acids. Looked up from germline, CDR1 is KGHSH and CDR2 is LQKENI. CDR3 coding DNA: TGTGCCAGCTCACCAAGTATGAGGGCTGGGGAGACCCAGTACTTC. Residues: CASSPSMRAGETQYF.

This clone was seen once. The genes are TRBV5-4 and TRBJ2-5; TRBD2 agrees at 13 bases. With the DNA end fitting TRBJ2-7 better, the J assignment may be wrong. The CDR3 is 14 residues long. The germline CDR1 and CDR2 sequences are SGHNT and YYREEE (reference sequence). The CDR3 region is CASSEGLAGNEQYF. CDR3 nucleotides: TGTGCCAGCAGCGAGGGACTAGCGGGGAACGAGCAGTACTTC.

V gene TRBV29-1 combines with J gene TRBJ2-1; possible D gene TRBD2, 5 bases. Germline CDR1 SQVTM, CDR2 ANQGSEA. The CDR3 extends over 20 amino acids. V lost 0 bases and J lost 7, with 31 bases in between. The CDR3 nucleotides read TGCAGCGTTGAAGATCTGTTTGAAAGCTATGGACCGACATCGGGGAATGAGCAGTTCTTC. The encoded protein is CSVEDLFESYGPTSGNEQFF.

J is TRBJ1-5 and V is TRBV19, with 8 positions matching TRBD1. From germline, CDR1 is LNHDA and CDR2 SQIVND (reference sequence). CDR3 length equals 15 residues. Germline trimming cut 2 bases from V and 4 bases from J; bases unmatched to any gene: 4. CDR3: CASSITTGGNQPQHF. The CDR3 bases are TGTGCCAGTAGTATAACCACAGGGGGGAATCAGCCCCAGCATTTT.

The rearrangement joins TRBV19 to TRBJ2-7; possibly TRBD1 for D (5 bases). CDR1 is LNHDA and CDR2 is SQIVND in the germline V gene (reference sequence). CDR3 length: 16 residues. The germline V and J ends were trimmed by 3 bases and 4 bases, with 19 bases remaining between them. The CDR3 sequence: CASSIGLRPAGYEQYF. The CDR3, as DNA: TGTGCCAGTAGTATCGGTCTCCGCCCTGCAGGGTACGAGCAGTACTTC.

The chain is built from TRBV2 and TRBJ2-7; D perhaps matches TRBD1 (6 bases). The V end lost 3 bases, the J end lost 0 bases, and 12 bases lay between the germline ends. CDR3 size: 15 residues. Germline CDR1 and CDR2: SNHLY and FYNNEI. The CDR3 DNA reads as TGTGCCAGCAGTGAGTGGACAGCAAGCTCCTACGAGCAGTACTTC. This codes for CASSEWTASSYEQYF.

CDR3 bases: TGTGCCAGCAGTTCCGGGACTAGCGGGGCCAATGAGCAGTTCTTC. Residues: CASSSGTSGANEQFF. V is TRBV27 and J is TRBJ2-1, with TRBD2 matching over 13 bases. CDR3 length: 15 amino acids. The germline CDR1 and CDR2 sequences are MNHEY and SMNVEV (reference sequence). V lost 4 bases to trimming and J lost 6 bases; unmatched junction nucleotides: 3.

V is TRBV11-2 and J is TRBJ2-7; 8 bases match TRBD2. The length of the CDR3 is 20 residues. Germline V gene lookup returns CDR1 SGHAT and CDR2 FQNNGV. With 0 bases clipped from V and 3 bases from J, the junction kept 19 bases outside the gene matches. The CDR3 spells CASSLDRGLTGGENSYEQYF. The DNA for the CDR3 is TGTGCCAGCAGCTTAGATCGGGGGCTTACGGGGGGGGAAAACAGCTACGAGCAGTACTTC.

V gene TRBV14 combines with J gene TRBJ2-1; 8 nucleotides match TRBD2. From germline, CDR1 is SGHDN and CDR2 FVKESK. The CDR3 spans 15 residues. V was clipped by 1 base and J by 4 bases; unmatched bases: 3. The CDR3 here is CASSQVAGMYNEQFF. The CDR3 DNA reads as TGTGCCAGCAGCCAAGTAGCGGGGATGTACAATGAGCAGTTCTTC.

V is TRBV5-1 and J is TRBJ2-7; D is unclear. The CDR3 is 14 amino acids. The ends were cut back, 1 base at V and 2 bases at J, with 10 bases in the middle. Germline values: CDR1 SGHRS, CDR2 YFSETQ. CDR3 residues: CASSLRGSPYEQYF. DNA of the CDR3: TGCGCCAGCAGCTTGCGCGGATCCCCCTACGAGCAGTACTTC.